This TCR beta chain was identified during a study of CD8 T cells in Susac syndrome. The CDR3 has 14 residues. The germline V and J ends were trimmed by 7 bases and 0 bases, with 13 bases remaining between them. Germline loops: CDR1 MNHEY, CDR2 SMNVEV (reference sequence). When the RNA was reverse transcribed, random hexamers were used with an input of about 0.5 to 1 ug. Multiplex immunoSEQ PCR targeted 54 Vbeta and 13 Jbeta TCR beta segments. TCRdb ran MiXCR on the immunoSEQ multiplex PCR reads and lists one entry per CDR3 protein. The sample holds approximately 76,000 distinct CDR3 sequences; about 94% are singletons and the top ten take about 0.4%. Sequencing of TCR beta covered CD8+ and CD4+ T cells obtained from blood.

Material for sequencing was CD8+ T cells from PBMCs. The TCR comes from a human donor with multiple sclerosis. This sequence joins TRBV27 and TRBJ2-7; D could derive from TRBD1 or TRBD2 (6 bases each). Here the CDR3 reads CASTEGGSSYEQYF. The DNA for the CDR3 is TGTGCCAGCACCGAAGGGGGGAGCTCCTACGAGCAGTACTTC.